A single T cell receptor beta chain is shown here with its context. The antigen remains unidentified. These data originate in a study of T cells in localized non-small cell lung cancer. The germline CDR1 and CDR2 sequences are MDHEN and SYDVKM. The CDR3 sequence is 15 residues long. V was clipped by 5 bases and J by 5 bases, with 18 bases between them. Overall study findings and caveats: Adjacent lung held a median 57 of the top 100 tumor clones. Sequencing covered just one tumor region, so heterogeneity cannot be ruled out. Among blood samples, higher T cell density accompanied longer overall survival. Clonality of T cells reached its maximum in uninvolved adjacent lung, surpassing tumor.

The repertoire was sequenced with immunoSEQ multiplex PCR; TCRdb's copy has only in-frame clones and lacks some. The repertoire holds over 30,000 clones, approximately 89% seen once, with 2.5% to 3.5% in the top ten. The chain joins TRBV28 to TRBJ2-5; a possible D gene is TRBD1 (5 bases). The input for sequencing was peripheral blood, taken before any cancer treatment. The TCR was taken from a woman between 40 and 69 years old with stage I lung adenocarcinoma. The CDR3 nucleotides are TGTGCCAGCAGTCCTGCCCGAAGGGGAAAGGAGACCCAGTACTTC. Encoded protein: CASSPARRGKETQYF.